A single count supports the clone carrying this T cell receptor beta chain. Its matching antigen is unknown. V shed 0 bases and J shed 5 bases, with 13 bases lying between them. The CDR3 runs 15 residues. Germline V gives CDR1 SGHNT, CDR2 YYREEE (reference sequence). Some clones are missing from TCRdb's copy, which holds only in-frame ones; the method was immunoSEQ multiplex PCR. The profile shows about 55,000 clones, about 82% of them singletons. The entry originates in a study of OX40 agonist ivuxolimab in advanced cancers. Blood got drawn at baseline, again on cycle 4 day 1, and then on cycle 7 day 1. General study points: Clonal expansion from baseline to week 6 occurred in both CD4+ and CD8+ T cells. In the expanded peripheral T cells, antigen specificity was never determined.

This sequence joins TRBV5-4 and TRBJ2-3, with D perhaps matching TRBD1 or TRBD2 (5 bases each). The material sequenced was CD4+ or CD8+ T cells sorted from blood, taken in a trial of the OX40 agonist ivuxolimab. This TCR came from an adult with an advanced solid tumor such as melanoma, head and neck, liver or kidney cancer. The CDR3 DNA reads as TGTGCCAGCAGCTTGGACGGGGCAATGGGAGATACGCAGTATTTT. Amino acids: CASSLDGAMGDTQYF.